The clone carrying this T cell receptor (beta chain) has more than one count but fewer than ten. This sample stems from a study of blood T cells in healthy people across ages. CDR1 and CDR2 (germline): SGHTA, FQGTGA. V lost 8 bases to trimming and J lost 1 base, with 11 bases between them. The CDR3 contains 13 residues. Using a J-beta primer mix together with a sample-barcoded 5' primer, a second PCR was run for roughly 6 to 12 cycles. TCRdb re-derived calls from the 5' RACE reads in MiXCR, one entry per CDR3 protein. The sample carries approximately 780,000 distinct CDR3 sequences, roughly 24% recorded once. These data also formed part of another study, on T cells of mothers and their children.

Sequencing was performed on blood. This sequence joins TRBV7-3 and TRBJ1-1; D not certain. The TCR comes from a boy between 10 and 17 years old in good health. The CDR3, as DNA: TGTGCCAGCCGAAACAGTCAGAACACTGAAGCTTTCTTT. This sequence encodes CASRNSQNTEAFF. The full variable domain, rest sourced from reference TRBV7-3 and TRBJ1-1, is GAGVSQTPSNKVTEKGKYVELRCDPISGHTALYWYRQSLGQGPEFLIYFQGTGAADDSGLPNDRFFAVRPEGSVSTLKIQRTERGDSAVYLCASRNSQNTEAFFGQGTRLTVV.